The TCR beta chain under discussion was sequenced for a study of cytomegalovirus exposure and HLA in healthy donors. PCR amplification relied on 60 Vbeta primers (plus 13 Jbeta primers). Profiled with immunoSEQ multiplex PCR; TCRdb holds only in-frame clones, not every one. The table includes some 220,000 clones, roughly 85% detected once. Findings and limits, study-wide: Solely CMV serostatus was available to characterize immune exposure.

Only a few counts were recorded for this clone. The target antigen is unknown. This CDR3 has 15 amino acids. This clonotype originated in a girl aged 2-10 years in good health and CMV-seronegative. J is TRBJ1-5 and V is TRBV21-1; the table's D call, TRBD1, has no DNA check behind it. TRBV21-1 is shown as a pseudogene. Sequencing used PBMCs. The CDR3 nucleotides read TGTGCCAGCAGCAAAGTACGACAGGGACAGGCGCCCCAGCATTTT. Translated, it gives CASSKVRQGQAPQHF.